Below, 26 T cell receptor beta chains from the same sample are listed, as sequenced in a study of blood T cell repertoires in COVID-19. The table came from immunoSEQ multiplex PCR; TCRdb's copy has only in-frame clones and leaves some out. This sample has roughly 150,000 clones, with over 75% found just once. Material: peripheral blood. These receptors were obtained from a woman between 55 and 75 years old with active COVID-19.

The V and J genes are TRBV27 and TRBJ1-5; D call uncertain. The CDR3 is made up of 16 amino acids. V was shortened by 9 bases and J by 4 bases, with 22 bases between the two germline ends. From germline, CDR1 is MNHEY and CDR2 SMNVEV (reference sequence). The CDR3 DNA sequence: TGTGCCAGAATGGAGGTCCGGCAGCCACTGAATCAGCCCCAGCATTTT. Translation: CARMEVRQPLNQPQHF.

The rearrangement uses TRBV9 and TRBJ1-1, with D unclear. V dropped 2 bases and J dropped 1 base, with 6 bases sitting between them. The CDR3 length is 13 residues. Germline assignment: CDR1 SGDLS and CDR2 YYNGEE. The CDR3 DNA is TGTGCCAGCAGCGTTGAGTCGAACACTGAAGCTTTCTTT. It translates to CASSVESNTEAFF.

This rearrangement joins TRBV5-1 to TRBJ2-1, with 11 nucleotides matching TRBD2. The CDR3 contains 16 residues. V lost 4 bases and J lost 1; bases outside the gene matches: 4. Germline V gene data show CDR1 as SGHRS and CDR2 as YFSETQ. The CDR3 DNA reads TGCGCCAGCAGCGGGACTAGCGGAGCTTCCTACAATGAGCAGTTCTTC. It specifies CASSGTSGASYNEQFF.

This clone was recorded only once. The chain's CDR3 is CASSPLSGRGPYNEQFF. The DNA for the CDR3 is TGTGCCAGCAGTCCCCTTAGCGGGAGGGGCCCCTACAATGAGCAGTTCTTC. The V and J genes are TRBV28 and TRBJ2-1; the match to TRBD2 covers 11 bases. This CDR3 has 17 residues. The germline gives CDR1 MDHEN, CDR2 SYDVKM. The J segment lost 2 bases and the V segment lost 5 bases, leaving 8 bases of the junction unmatched.

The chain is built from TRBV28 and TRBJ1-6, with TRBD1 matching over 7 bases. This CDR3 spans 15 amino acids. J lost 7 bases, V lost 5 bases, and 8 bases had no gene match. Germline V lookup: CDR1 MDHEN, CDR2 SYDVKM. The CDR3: CASSTNRGGNSPLHF. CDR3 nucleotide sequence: TGTGCCAGCAGTACAAACAGGGGCGGGAATTCACCCCTCCACTTT.

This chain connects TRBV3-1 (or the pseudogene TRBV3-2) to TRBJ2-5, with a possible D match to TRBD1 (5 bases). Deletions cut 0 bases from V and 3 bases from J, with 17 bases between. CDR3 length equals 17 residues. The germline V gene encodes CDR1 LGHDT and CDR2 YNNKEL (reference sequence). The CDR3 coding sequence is TGTGCCAGCAGCCAAGATTTGCAGGGCGGAATGGAAGAGACCCAGTACTTC. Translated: CASSQDLQGGMEETQYF.

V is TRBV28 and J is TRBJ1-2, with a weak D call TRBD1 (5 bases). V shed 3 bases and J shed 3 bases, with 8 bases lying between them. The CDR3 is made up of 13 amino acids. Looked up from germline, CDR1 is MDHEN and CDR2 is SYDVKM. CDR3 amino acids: CASSLKGHYGYTF. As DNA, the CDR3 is TGTGCCAGCAGTTTGAAGGGGCACTATGGCTACACCTTC.

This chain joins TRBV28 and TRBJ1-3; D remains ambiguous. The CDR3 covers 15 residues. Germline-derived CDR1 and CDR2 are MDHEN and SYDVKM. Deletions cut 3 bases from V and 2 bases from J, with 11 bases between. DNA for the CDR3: TGTGCCAGCAGTTTGTTCCGGGGAGCTGGAAACACCATATATTTT. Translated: CASSLFRGAGNTIYF.

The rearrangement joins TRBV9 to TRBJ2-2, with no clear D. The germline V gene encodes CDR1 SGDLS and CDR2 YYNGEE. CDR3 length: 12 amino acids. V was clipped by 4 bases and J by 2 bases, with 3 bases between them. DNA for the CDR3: TGTGCCAGCAGCCATAACACCGGGGAGCTGTTTTTT. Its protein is CASSHNTGELFF.

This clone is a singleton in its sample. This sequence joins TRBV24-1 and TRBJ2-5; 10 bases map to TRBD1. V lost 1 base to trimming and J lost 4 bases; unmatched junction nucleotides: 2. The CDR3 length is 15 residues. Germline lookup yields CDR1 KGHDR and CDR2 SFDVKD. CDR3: CATSDLGTGVETQYF. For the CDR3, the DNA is TGTGCCACCAGTGATTTAGGGACAGGGGTAGAGACCCAGTACTTC.

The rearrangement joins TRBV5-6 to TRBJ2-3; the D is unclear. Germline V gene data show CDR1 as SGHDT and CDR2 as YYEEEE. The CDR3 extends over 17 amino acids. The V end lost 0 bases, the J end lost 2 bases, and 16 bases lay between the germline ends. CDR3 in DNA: TGTGCCAGCAGCTTGGTGCCGGAACGGGTACTCACAGATACGCAGTATTTT. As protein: CASSLVPERVLTDTQYF.

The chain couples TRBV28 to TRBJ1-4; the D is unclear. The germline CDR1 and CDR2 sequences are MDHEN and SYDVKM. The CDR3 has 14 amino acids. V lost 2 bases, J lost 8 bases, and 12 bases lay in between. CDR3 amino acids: CASSLISNVEKLFF. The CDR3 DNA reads TGTGCCAGCAGTTTAATCTCTAATGTGGAAAAACTGTTTTTT.

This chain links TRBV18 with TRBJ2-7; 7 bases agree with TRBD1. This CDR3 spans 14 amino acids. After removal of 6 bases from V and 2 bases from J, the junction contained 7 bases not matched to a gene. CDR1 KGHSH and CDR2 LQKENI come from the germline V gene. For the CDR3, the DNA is TGTGCCAGCTCGTCCGGGACAGCTACCTACGAGCAGTACTTC. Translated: CASSSGTATYEQYF.

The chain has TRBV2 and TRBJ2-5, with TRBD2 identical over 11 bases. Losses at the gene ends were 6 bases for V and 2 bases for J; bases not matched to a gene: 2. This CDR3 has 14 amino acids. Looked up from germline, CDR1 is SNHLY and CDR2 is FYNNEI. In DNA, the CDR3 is TGTGCCAGCAGCAGACTAGCGGGACAAGAGACCCAGTACTTC. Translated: CASSRLAGQETQYF.

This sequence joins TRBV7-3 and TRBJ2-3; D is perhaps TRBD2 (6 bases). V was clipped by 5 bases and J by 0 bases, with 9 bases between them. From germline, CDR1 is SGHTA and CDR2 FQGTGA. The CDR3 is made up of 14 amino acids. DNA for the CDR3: TGTGCCAGCAGCCCAGGGACTAGCACAGATACGCAGTATTTT. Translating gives CASSPGTSTDTQYF.

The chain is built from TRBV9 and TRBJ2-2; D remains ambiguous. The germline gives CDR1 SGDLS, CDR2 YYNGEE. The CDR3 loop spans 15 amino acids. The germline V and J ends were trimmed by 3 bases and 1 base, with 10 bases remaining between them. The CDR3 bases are TGTGCCAGCAGCGCCCTGCGAATGAACACCGGGGAGCTGTTTTTT. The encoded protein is CASSALRMNTGELFF.

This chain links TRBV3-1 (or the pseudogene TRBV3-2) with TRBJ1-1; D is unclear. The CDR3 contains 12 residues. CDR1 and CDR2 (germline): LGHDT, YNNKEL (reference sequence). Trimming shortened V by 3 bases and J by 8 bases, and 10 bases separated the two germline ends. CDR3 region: CASSQFGQEAFF. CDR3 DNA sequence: TGTGCCAGCAGCCAGTTTGGCCAAGAAGCTTTCTTT.

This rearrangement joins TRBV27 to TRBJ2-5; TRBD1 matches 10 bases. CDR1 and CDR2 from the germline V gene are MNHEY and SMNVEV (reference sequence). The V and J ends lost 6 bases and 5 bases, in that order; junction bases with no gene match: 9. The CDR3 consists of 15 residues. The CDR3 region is CASRRGTGAGETQYF. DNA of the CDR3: TGTGCCAGCAGGAGGGGGACAGGGGCGGGGGAGACCCAGTACTTC.

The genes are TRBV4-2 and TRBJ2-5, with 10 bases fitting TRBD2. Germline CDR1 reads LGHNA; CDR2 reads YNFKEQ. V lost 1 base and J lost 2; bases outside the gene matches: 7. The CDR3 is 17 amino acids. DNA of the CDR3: TGTGCCAGCAGCCAAGCCGGACTAGCGGTTACTCAAGAGACCCAGTACTTC. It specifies CASSQAGLAVTQETQYF.

The CDR3 region has the DNA TGTGCCAGCAGCGTAGGGTTAGCGGGAGTTGGGAATGAGCAGTTCTTC. It encodes CASSVGLAGVGNEQFF. This chain joins TRBV9 and TRBJ2-1, with 9 bases that match TRBD2. Losses at the gene ends were 0 bases for V and 7 bases for J; bases not matched to a gene: 8. The CDR3 runs to 16 residues. CDR1 is SGDLS and CDR2 is YYNGEE in the germline V gene.

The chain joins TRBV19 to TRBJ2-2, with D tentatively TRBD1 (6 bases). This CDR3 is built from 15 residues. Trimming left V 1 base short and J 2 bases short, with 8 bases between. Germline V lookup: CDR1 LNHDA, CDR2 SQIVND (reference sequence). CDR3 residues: CASSIVRGNTGELFF. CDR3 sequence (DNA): TGTGCCAGTAGTATAGTCAGGGGTAACACCGGGGAGCTGTTTTTT. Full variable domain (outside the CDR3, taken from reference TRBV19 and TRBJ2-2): DGGITQSPKYLFRKEGQNVTLSCEQNLNHDAMYWYRQDPGQGLRLIYYSQIVNDFQKGDIAEGYSVSREKKESFPLTVTSAQKNPTAFYLCASSIVRGNTGELFFGEGSRLTVL.

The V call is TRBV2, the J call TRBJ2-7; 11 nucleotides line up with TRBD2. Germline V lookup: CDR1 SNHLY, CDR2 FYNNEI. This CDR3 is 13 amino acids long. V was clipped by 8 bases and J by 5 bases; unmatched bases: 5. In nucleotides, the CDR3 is TGTGCCAGCTCACTAGCGGGAGTTAACGAGCAGTACTTC. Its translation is CASSLAGVNEQYF.

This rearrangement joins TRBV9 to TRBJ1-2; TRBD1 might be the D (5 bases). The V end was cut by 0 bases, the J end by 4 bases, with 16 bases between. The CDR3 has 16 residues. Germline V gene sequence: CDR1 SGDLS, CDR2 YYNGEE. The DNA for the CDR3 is TGTGCCAGCAGCGTAGGGGGAGGGGTCGATGGCTATGGCTACACCTTC. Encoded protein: CASSVGGGVDGYGYTF. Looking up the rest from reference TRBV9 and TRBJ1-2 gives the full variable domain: DSGVTQTPKHLITATGQRVTLRCSPRSGDLSVYWYQQSLDQGLQFLIQYYNGEERAKGNILERFSAQQFPDLHSELNLSSLELGDSALYFCASSVGGGVDGYGYTFGSGTRLTVV.

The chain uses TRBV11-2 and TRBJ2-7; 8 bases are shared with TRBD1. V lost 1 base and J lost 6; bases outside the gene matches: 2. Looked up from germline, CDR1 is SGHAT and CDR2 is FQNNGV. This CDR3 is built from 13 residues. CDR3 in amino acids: CASSLGTGTEQYF. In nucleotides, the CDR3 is TGTGCCAGCAGCTTAGGGACAGGGACCGAGCAGTACTTC.

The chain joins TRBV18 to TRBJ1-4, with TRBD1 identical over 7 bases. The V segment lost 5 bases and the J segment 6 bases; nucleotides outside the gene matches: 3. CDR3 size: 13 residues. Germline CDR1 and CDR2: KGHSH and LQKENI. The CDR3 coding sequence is TGTGCCAGCTCAAGGACAGGCGATGAAAAACTGTTTTTT. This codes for CASSRTGDEKLFF.

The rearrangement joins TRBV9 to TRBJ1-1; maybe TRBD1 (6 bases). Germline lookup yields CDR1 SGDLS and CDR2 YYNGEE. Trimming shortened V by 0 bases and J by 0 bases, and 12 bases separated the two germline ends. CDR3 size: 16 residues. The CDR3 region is CASSVGAGAMNTEAFF. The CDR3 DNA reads TGTGCCAGCAGCGTAGGGGCAGGGGCGATGAACACTGAAGCTTTCTTT. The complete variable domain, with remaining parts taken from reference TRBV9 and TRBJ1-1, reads DSGVTQTPKHLITATGQRVTLRCSPRSGDLSVYWYQQSLDQGLQFLIQYYNGEERAKGNILERFSAQQFPDLHSELNLSSLELGDSALYFCASSVGAGAMNTEAFFGQGTRLTVV.